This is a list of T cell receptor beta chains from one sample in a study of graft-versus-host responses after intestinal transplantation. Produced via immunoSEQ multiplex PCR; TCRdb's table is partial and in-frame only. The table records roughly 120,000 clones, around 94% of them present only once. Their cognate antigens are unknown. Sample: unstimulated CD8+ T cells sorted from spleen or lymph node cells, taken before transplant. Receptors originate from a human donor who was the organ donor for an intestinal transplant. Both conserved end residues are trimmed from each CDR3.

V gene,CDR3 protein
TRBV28,ASSLVAEEDEQF
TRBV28,ASSLPAGGTDTEAF
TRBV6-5,ASSYQGGYGYT
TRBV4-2,ASSQETGGNTIY
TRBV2,ATNQGVISYNEQF
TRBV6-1,ASSGPGFGTDTQY
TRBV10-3,AIRDTTYEQY
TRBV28,ASSGTGGFYGYT
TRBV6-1,ASTETGNGYT
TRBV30,AWSRPSGLPDTQY
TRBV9,ASSEDRNTDTQY
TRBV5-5,ASSLGQGTPREQY
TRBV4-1,ASSQGAGLAVWEQY
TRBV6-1,ASSVLAGALDTQY
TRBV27,ASSLRGMRTDTQY
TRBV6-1,ASWQGAYEQY
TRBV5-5,ASSLGQGFLGTEAF
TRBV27,ASSYRGPYEQY
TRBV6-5,ASSYMASGSPYEQY
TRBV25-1,ASSERQGYSYEQY
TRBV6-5,ASSTTGANYEQY
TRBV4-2,ASSQSPGPTYNEQF
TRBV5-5,ASSLLRWAPEWRNEQY
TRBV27,ASSWTGGNIQY
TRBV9,ASSAGTQGGNTIY
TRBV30,AWSVPGGSTDTQY